The next 9 T cell receptor beta chains were all read from a single sample in a study of blood T cells in healthy people across ages. Next came a second PCR, run for about 6 to 12 cycles, which used a sample-barcoded 5' primer along with a J-beta primer mix. TCRdb re-analysed the 5' RACE reads in MiXCR, keeping a single row per CDR3 protein. This sample yields under 2,000,000 distinct CDR3 sequences, of which about 49% are seen a single time; roughly 2% belongs to the top ten. The source material was blood. Receptors originate from a woman aged 40 to 50 in good health.

This clonotype was seen only a few times. The chain links TRBV28 to TRBJ1-2, with a possible D match to TRBD1 (6 bases). This CDR3 region has 17 residues. Trimming took off 5 bases at V and 6 bases at J, with 25 bases between the two ends. Germline CDR1 reads MDHEN; CDR2 reads SYDVKM. CDR3 residues: CASSTPPWGGRSDGYTF. Here the CDR3 DNA reads TGTGCCAGCAGTACACCACCTTGGGGGGGGCGCTCGGATGGCTACACCTTC.

The chain's CDR3 is CSADRDYTYEQYF. The DNA of the CDR3 is TGCAGTGCGGACCGGGACTACACCTACGAGCAGTACTTC. The chain recombines TRBV20-1 with TRBJ2-7; the match to TRBD2 covers 7 bases. Germline V gene data show CDR1 as DFQATT and CDR2 as SNEGSKA (reference sequence). V shed 6 bases and J 2 bases; nucleotides not matched to a gene: 7. The CDR3 loop spans 13 amino acids.

This clonotype was counted a few times. V and J are TRBV1 and TRBJ2-5; the DNA was not compared with TRBD2, the D call given in the table. TRBV1 counts as a pseudogene. This CDR3 contains 15 residues. CDR3 protein: CTSSHLPRWGSTQYF. The CDR3 DNA reads TGCACCAGCAGCCATCTTCCCCGCTGGGGGTCGACCCAGTACTTC.

This chain joins TRBV18 and TRBJ2-3, with 9 bases identical to TRBD2. After removal of 2 bases from V and 4 bases from J, the junction contained 4 bases not matched to a gene. Looked up from germline, CDR1 is KGHSH and CDR2 is LQKENI. The CDR3 spans 15 residues. The CDR3 loop reads CASSPGLANSDTQYF. The CDR3 DNA is TGTGCCAGCTCACCAGGACTAGCGAACTCAGATACGCAGTATTTT.

The gene calls are TRBV7-8 and TRBJ1-4; 8 bases map to TRBD1. With 4 bases clipped from V and 8 bases from J, the junction kept 12 bases outside the gene matches. The CDR3 is 16 amino acids. Germline loops: CDR1 SGHVS, CDR2 FQNEAQ. The chain's CDR3 is CASSSDRQGFGEKLFF. The DNA of the CDR3 is TGTGCCAGCAGCTCTGACCGACAGGGGTTCGGGGAAAAACTGTTTTTT.

V and J are TRBV20-1 and TRBJ1-2; D uncertain. The germline gives CDR1 DFQATT, CDR2 SNEGSKA (reference sequence). V dropped 2 bases and J dropped 2 bases, with 9 bases sitting between them. The CDR3 has 13 amino acids. The CDR3 DNA follows: TGCAGTGCTAGAAGTACATCAAACTATGGCTACACCTTC. Translation gives CSARSTSNYGYTF.

CDR3 in DNA: TGTGCCAGCAGTTACGGGACAGGGGGGAGTGCGGCCAAAAACATTCAGTACTTC. It yields the protein CASSYGTGGSAAKNIQYF. The V call is TRBV6-5, the J call TRBJ2-4, with 11 nucleotides matching TRBD1. Unmatched junction bases numbered 7, after V lost 2 bases and J lost 1 base. The CDR3 spans 18 residues. The V gene's germline CDR1 is MNHEY and CDR2 SVGAGI.

V usage is TRBV12-3 or TRBV12-4 and J usage is TRBJ1-1; 9 bases are a match to TRBD1. The ends lost 3 bases at V and 4 bases at J; junction bases unmatched: 3. This CDR3 has 14 residues. The DNA of the CDR3 is TGTGCCAGCAGTTTGGGACAGGGACTCACTGAAGCTTTCTTT. It encodes CASSLGQGLTEAFF.

This clonotype came up once. No conserved phenylalanine or tryptophan is present at the end of the CDR3, so a read error is the likely explanation. The V and J genes are TRBV5-1 and TRBJ2-7; 11 nucleotides match TRBD2. Germline lookup yields CDR1 SGHRS and CDR2 YFSETQ. V trimming: 1 base; J trimming: 2 bases; junction bases outside the gene matches: 8. The CDR3 spans 17 residues. The CDR3 protein is CASSLRVAGGPAYEQYL. For the CDR3, the DNA is TGCGCCAGCAGCTTGAGAGTAGCGGGGGGGCCCGCCTACGAGCAGTACTTA.